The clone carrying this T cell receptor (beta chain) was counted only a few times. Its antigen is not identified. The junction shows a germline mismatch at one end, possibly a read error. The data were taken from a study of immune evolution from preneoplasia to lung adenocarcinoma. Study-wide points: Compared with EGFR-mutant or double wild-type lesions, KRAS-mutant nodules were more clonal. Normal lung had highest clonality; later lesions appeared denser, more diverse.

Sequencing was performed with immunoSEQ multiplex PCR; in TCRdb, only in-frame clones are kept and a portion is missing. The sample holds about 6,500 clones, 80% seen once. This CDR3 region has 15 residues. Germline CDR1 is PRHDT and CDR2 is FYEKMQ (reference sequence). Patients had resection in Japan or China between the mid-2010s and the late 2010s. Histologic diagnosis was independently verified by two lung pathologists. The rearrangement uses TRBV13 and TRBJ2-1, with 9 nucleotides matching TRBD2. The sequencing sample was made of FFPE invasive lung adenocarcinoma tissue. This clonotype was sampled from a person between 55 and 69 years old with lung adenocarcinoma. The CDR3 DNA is TGTGCCAGCAGATTAGGGACTAGCATCAACAATGAGCAGTTCTTC. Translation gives CASRLGTSINNEQFF.